This is a list of T cell receptor beta chains from one sample in a study of T cells after yellow fever vaccination. Using its own MiXCR run on the 5' RACE reads, TCRdb lists one record per CDR3 protein. The table lists about 180,000 distinct CDR3 sequences, roughly 6.4% of them singletons. Specimen: CD4+ T cells sorted from PBMCs, collected on the day of the first yellow fever vaccination. Receptors were obtained from a man aged 18 to 35 who received the YFV17D yellow fever vaccine. CDR3s include the opening cysteine and the closing phenylalanine or tryptophan. A D gene is named only where the DNA matches it firmly. Expanded clones are given a class, and other clones once, few, many or no size at all.

abundance | j_gene | d_gene | v_gene | CDR3nt | CDR3aa
NA | TRBJ1-5 | NA | TRBV5-1 | TGCGCCAGCAGCCCCGGAGCGGGGGGCCAGCCCCAGCATTTT | CASSPGAGGQPQHF
few | TRBJ2-3 | TRBD2 | TRBV7-7 | TGTGCTAGCAGCTCCCCGACTAGCGGGGGGATAGATACGCAGTATTTT | CASSSPTSGGIDTQYF
NA | TRBJ2-3 | NA | TRBV21-1 | TGTGCCAGCAGCAAAGCGCCACCGGGACAGCCAGATACGCAGTATTTT | CASSKAPPGQPDTQYF
NA | TRBJ2-7 | NA | TRBV10-3 | TGTGCCATCAGTGAAATCAACGAGCAGTACTTC | CAISEINEQYF
many | TRBJ2-1 | TRBD2 | TRBV7-2 | TGTGCCAGCAGCTTACGGCGGGGGGGCCTCGATGAGCAGTTCTTC | CASSLRRGGLDEQFF
many | TRBJ2-1 | NA | TRBV29-1 | TGCAGCGCCGACGGTCGCCGAGGCTCCTACAATGAGCAGTTCTTC | CSADGRRGSYNEQFF
few | TRBJ1-5 | NA | TRBV28 | TGTGCCAGCAGTTTAGGGGGCATCAATCAGCCCCAGCATTTT | CASSLGGINQPQHF
NA | TRBJ2-7 | NA | TRBV25-1 | TGTGCCAGCAGTGACAGACAGGAACCTTACGAGCAGTACTTC | CASSDRQEPYEQYF
many | TRBJ2-3 | NA | TRBV5-5 | TGTGCCAGCAGCCTACCTCCGGATACGCAGTATTTT | CASSLPPDTQYF
many | TRBJ2-5 | TRBD2 | TRBV6-5 | TGTGCCAGCAGTTACTCAGGTCGGGGGGGGAAAGAGACCCAGTGCTTC | CASSYSGRGGKETQCF
few | TRBJ2-7 | TRBD1 | TRBV19 | TGTGCTTCCGGACAGGGGTCCCACGAGCAGTACTTC | CASGQGSHEQYF
many | TRBJ2-2 | NA | TRBV29-1 | TGCAGCGGGGGGGACACCGGGGAGCTGTTTTTT | CSGGDTGELFF
many | TRBJ1-3 | NA | TRBV27 | TGTGCCAGCAGGATTCCAGGGGGAAACACCATATATTTT | CASRIPGGNTIYF
many | TRBJ2-1 | NA | TRBV29-1 | TGCAGCGTTGAAGGGGCAGCTACTTGGCCCTACAATGAGCAGTTCTTC | CSVEGAATWPYNEQFF
many | TRBJ2-3 | NA | TRBV7-2 | TGTGCCAGCAGATCGGGCGGAAATACGCAGTATTTT | CASRSGGNTQYF
many | TRBJ2-7 | NA | TRBV20-1 | TGCAGTGCTAGCCCCTACGAGCAGTACTTC | CSASPYEQYF
many | TRBJ2-5 | NA | TRBV5-4 | TGTGCCAGCAGCTTGGGGTCTGGGATGGGAGAGACCCAGTACTTC | CASSLGSGMGETQYF
few | TRBJ2-1 | NA | TRBV9 | TGTGCCAGCAGCGTGCGTACTCTAGCCCCCTACAATGAGCAGTTCTTC | CASSVRTLAPYNEQFF
few | TRBJ2-5 | TRBD2 | TRBV3-1 | TGTGCCAGCAGCCAAGGGGGGGGGGTGACCCAGTACTTC | CASSQGGGVTQYF
many | TRBJ2-3 | TRBD2 | TRBV25-1 | TGTGCCAGCAGTGAATTCGGGCGGGGGGGCACAGATACGCAGTATTTT | CASSEFGRGGTDTQYF
NA | TRBJ1-6 | NA | TRBV5-1 | TGCGCCAGCAGCTTGGCAGGGACTCAGTATAATTCACCCCTCCACTTT | CASSLAGTQYNSPLHF
few | TRBJ2-2 | NA | TRBV5-4 | TGTGCCAGCAGCGGTCATAGCGCCGACACCGGGGAGCTGTTTTTT | CASSGHSADTGELFF
once | TRBJ1-5 | NA | TRBV7-6 | TGTGCCAGCAGCGAGGGGAAGGGAGGGTATCAGCCCCAGCATTTT | CASSEGKGGYQPQHF
NA | TRBJ2-5 | NA | TRBV2 | TGTGCCAGCAGTGAATTGGAGGGAGAGACCCAGTACTTC | CASSELEGETQYF
many | TRBJ2-3 | NA | TRBV5-1 | TGCGCCAGCAACAGGGGGGGTGGCACAGATACGCAGTATTTT | CASNRGGGTDTQYF
many | TRBJ1-1 | NA | TRBV5-1 | TGCGCCAGCAGCGATGCAGGGAAAGACACTGAAGCTTTCTTT | CASSDAGKDTEAFF
many | TRBJ2-1 | TRBD1 | TRBV5-1 | TGCGCCAGCAGTCCTAACCCAGGGACAGGGGGCAATGAGCAGTTCTTC | CASSPNPGTGGNEQFF
NA | TRBJ1-2 | NA | TRBV4-1 | TGCGCCAGCAGCCAAGAGGGGCGAGGGGCAGGGGGCTACACCTTC | CASSQEGRGAGGYTF
many | TRBJ2-1 | NA | TRBV6-2/TRBV6-3 | TGTGCCAGCAGCCGGGACAAGTTGAATGAGCAGTTCTTC | CASSRDKLNEQFF
many | TRBJ2-1 | TRBD1 | TRBV5-6 | TGTGCCAGCAGCTTGGCCGCGGACAGGGCCGATATTAGGCAGTTCTTC | CASSLAADRADIRQFF
many | TRBJ2-1 | NA | TRBV18 | TGTGCCAGCTCACCTTTGAATGAGCAGTTCTTC | CASSPLNEQFF
NA | TRBJ1-6 | NA | TRBV5-1 | TGCGCCAGCAGCTTGGCAGGCAGGGAGCGTTCACCCCTCCACTTT | CASSLAGRERSPLHF
NA | TRBJ2-1 | NA | TRBV4-1 | TGCGCCAGCAGCCGTGGAGTGGACAATGAGCAGTTCTTC | CASSRGVDNEQFF
few | TRBJ1-2 | NA | TRBV4-3 | TGCGCCAGCAGCCGAGGAGGCCCTTCGAAGGGGTATGGCTACACCTTC | CASSRGGPSKGYGYTF
few | TRBJ2-7 | NA | TRBV15 | TGTGCCACCAGCACAAAACAGGGTTACGAGCAGTACTTC | CATSTKQGYEQYF
NA | TRBJ2-5 | TRBD1 | TRBV18 | TGTGCCAGCTCACCCCCGGGACAGAGAGAGACCCAGTACTTC | CASSPPGQRETQYF
many | TRBJ2-3 | TRBD1 | TRBV20-1 | TGCAGTGCTACCGGACAGGGCACAGATACGCAGTATTTT | CSATGQGTDTQYF
NA | TRBJ2-5 | TRBD1 | TRBV12-5 | TGTGCTAGTGCCCAGGACAGGCAAGAGACCCAGTACTTC | CASAQDRQETQYF
few | TRBJ2-7 | TRBD1 | TRBV19 | TGTGCCAGTAACACCGGACAGGGGACCCACGAGCAGTACTTC | CASNTGQGTHEQYF
many | TRBJ2-3 | TRBD2 | TRBV24-1 | TGTGCCACCAGTCCGGGGGGGGACACAGATACGCAGTATTTT | CATSPGGDTDTQYF
NA | TRBJ2-1 | TRBD2 | TRBV4-1 | TGCGCCAGCAGCCAAGACCTAGCGGGGGGGAACAATGAGCAGTTCTTC | CASSQDLAGGNNEQFF
NA | TRBJ1-1 | NA | TRBV21-1 | TGTGCCAGCAGCAAAACCGAGAGGAACACTGAAGCTTTCTTT | CASSKTERNTEAFF
few | TRBJ1-4 | TRBD1 | TRBV7-9 | TGTGCCAGCAGCTTAGTAGGGACAGGGGGTGAAAAACTGTTTTTT | CASSLVGTGGEKLFF
NA | TRBJ2-2 | TRBD2 | TRBV30 | TGTGCCTGGAGTGACCCCCCGCGAGCCAGCGGGGACACCGGGGAGCTGTTTTTT | CAWSDPPRASGDTGELFF
few | TRBJ2-7 | TRBD1 | TRBV2 | TGTGCCAGCAGAAGGGACAGACCGAGCTCCTACGAGCAGTACTTC | CASRRDRPSSYEQYF
NA | TRBJ2-3 | NA | TRBV19 | TGTGCCAGTAGTATGTCGTGGGGGCCTGGTACGCAGTATTTT | CASSMSWGPGTQYF
NA | TRBJ2-1 | NA | TRBV9 | TGTGCCAGCAGCTCGACCGGGACACCATACAATGAGCAGTTCTTC | CASSSTGTPYNEQFF
NA | TRBJ2-2 | TRBD2 | TRBV7-8 | TGTGCCAGCAGCTTAACGAGGGGTAGCGGGGAGCTGTCTTTT | CASSLTRGSGELSF
NA | TRBJ1-2 | NA | TRBV12-3/TRBV12-4 | TGTGCCAGCAGTTTAGAAAACCTTCCCTATGGCTACACCTTC | CASSLENLPYGYTF
many | TRBJ1-1 | NA | TRBV3-1 | TGTGCCAGCAGCCAAGGGGAAGGGAAAGCTTTCTTT | CASSQGEGKAFF
many | TRBJ2-2 | NA | TRBV6-2/TRBV6-3 | TGTGCCAGCAGTTACTCTATGGGCGGCACCGGGGAGCTGTTTTTT | CASSYSMGGTGELFF
many | TRBJ2-5 | NA | TRBV6-1 | TGTGCCAGAAAAAAGACAGCTGCGGAGACCCAGTACTTC | CARKKTAAETQYF
NA | TRBJ2-5 | TRBD1 | TRBV7-2 | TGTGCCAGCAGACCCCAGGGGGCGACTGCGGGGTCCTTC | CASRPQGATAGSF
NA | TRBJ2-6 | NA | TRBV2 | TGTGCCAGCGGTCCATCATCGGGGGCCAACGTCCTGACTTTC | CASGPSSGANVLTF
many | TRBJ2-5 | NA | TRBV6-5 | TGTGCCAGCAGTTACAGGGGGGAGACCCAGTACTTC | CASSYRGETQYF
few | TRBJ1-1 | NA | TRBV10-3 | TGTGCCACGAGGGATCGGTCCGCTGAAGCTTTCTTT | CATRDRSAEAFF
many | TRBJ2-4 | NA | TRBV5-1 | TGCGCCAGCAGCCAGTTAACAGGGATGGGGGAGATTCAGTACTTC | CASSQLTGMGEIQYF
few | TRBJ1-4 | NA | TRBV7-9 | TGTGCCAGCAGCTCGCCGGGGGATGAAAAACTGTTTTTT | CASSSPGDEKLFF
many | TRBJ2-3 | NA | TRBV7-2 | TGTGCCAGCAGCTTAGTCACAGGGGATACGCAGTATTTT | CASSLVTGDTQYF